This T cell receptor (beta chain) was recovered during a study of shared clonotypes between healthy human individuals. Splitting the CD4+ cells yielded a CD45RA+ naive subset and a CD45RA-negative memory subset. As concerns this clone: The same CDR3 is also encoded by other DNA sequences in this sample.

Sorted subsets were amplified in replicate PCRs using around 220 ng DNA, 25,000 to 30,000 T cell genomes. TCRdb's table, derived via immunoSEQ multiplex PCR, lists solely in-frame clones and lacks some. The sample records some 1,100,000 clones, approximately 80% being singletons. The CDR3 is 13 residues long. Germline V gene sequence: CDR1 SGHRS, CDR2 YFSETQ. The V end lost 4 bases, the J end lost 0 bases, and 7 bases lay between the germline ends. The chain joins TRBV5-1 to TRBJ1-1; no firm D call. Sequences were obtained from memory CD4+ T cells from PBMCs. Subset of the sample: CD45RA-negative fraction. This TCR came from a man aged 18 to 29 in good health. Some clones in this sample may be carry-over from other donors' samples. CDR3 sequence reads: CASSLQMNTEAFF. DNA of the CDR3: TGCGCCAGCAGCCTTCAGATGAACACTGAAGCTTTCTTT.